This T cell receptor beta chain was sequenced for a study of cytomegalovirus exposure and HLA in healthy donors. Use of 60 Vbeta and 13 Jbeta primers characterized the PCR. Repertoires were generated with immunoSEQ multiplex PCR, while TCRdb's copy carries only in-frame clones and drops some. This table has 90,000 to 130,000 clones, 75% to 80% appearing once. Looked up from germline, CDR1 is SGHTA and CDR2 is FQGNSA. This CDR3 has 15 amino acids. With V trimmed by 0 bases and J by 7 bases, 7 bases remained unmatched. The source is a woman younger than 45 in good health and CMV-seronegative. Material: PBMCs. The rearrangement uses TRBV7-2 and TRBJ1-2, with 8 bases matching TRBD1. The chain's CDR3 is CASSLAPQGAGGYTF. CDR3 sequence (DNA): TGTGCCAGCAGCTTAGCGCCCCAGGGGGCGGGTGGCTACACCTTC.